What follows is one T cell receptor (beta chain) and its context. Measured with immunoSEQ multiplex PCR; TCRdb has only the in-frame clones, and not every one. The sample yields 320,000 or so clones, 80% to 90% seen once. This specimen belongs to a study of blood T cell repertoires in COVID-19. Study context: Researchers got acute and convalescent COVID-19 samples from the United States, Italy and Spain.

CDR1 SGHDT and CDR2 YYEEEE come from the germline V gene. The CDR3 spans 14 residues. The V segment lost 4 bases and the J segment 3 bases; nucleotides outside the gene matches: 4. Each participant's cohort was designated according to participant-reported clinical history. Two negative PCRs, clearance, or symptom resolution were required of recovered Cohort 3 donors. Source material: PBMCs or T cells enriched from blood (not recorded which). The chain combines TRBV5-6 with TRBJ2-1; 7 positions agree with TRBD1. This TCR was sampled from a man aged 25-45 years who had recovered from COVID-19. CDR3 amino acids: CASSLRDSYNEQFF. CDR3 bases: TGTGCCAGCAGCCTCCGGGACAGCTACAATGAGCAGTTCTTC.